What follows is one TCR beta chain and its context. What it binds is unknown. The data originate from a study of type 1 and type 2 diabetes patients. Across the study: The cohort mixed type 1 diabetes, type 2 diabetes and nondiabetic donors.

The PCR template was genomic DNA. Amplification of the beta chain CDR3 used 30 forward and 13 reverse multiplex primers. TCRdb itself ran the multiplex PCR reads through MiXCR, one entry per CDR3 protein. This table has under 300,000 distinct CDR3 sequences, approximately 50% appearing once. Broader study findings: Some expanded clones seen only in T1D might occur in additional T2D or control samples.

The TCR was taken from a man younger than 30 with type 2 diabetes. The sequenced sample consisted of peripheral blood mononuclear cells (PBMCs).

The CDR3 DNA follows: TGTGCCAGCAGCTTAGAGTCTGTGGGGGGCTGGCCCAGCACAGATACGCAGTATTTT. Encoded protein: CASSLESVGGWPSTDTQYF. The chain joins TRBV7-6 to TRBJ2-3; D could derive from TRBD1 or TRBD2 (6 bases each). Trimming took 1 base from V and 0 from J, leaving 20 bases between them. Germline V lookup: CDR1 SGHVS, CDR2 FNYEAQ. This CDR3 spans 19 amino acids. The full variable domain, rest sourced from reference TRBV7-6 and TRBJ2-3, is GAGVSQSPRYKVTKRGQDVALRCDPISGHVSLYWYRQALGQGPEFLTYFNYEAQQDKSGLPNDRFSAERPEGSISTLTIQRTEQRDSAMYRCASSLESVGGWPSTDTQYFGPGTRLTVL.